The 15 T cell receptor beta chains in this list originate from one sample, sequenced in a study of cytomegalovirus exposure and HLA in healthy donors. It was with 60 Vbeta and 13 Jbeta primers that the PCR ran. Sequencing used immunoSEQ multiplex PCR; TCRdb keeps in-frame clones, though not all of them. The sample has 120,000 or so clones, about 80% seen once; the top ten hold 3% to 3.5%. Sample: PBMCs. These receptors were taken from a woman between 50 and 59 years old in good health and CMV-seronegative.

J is TRBJ1-2 and V is TRBV9; the match to TRBD1 covers 9 bases. The CDR3 loop spans 18 amino acids. The germline gives CDR1 SGDLS, CDR2 YYNGEE. V shed 4 bases and J 6 bases; nucleotides not matched to a gene: 19. The CDR3 DNA is TGTGCCAGCAGCAAAATCCCGGGACAGGGCGGTAATGTTAATGGCTACACCTTC. It encodes CASSKIPGQGGNVNGYTF.

The chain uses TRBV7-9 and TRBJ1-1; the D is unclear. Germline CDR1 and CDR2: SEHNR and FQNEAQ (reference sequence). CDR3 size: 13 residues. V lost 6 bases to trimming and J lost 0 bases, with 8 bases between them. The CDR3 spells CASRATVNTEAFF. The CDR3 DNA follows: TGTGCCAGCAGAGCCACAGTGAACACTGAAGCTTTCTTT.

The chain recombines TRBV28 with TRBJ2-7; D ambiguous. V was trimmed by 3 bases and J by 6 bases, leaving 9 bases between them. This CDR3 is 12 amino acids long. Germline CDR1 is MDHEN and CDR2 is SYDVKM. DNA of the CDR3: TGTGCCAGCAGTTTTGAAGCGTTCGAGCAGTACTTC. Translation: CASSFEAFEQYF.

This chain joins TRBV28 and TRBJ2-7; 8 nucleotides line up with TRBD1. The germline V gene encodes CDR1 MDHEN and CDR2 SYDVKM. V dropped 7 bases and J dropped 3; count of bases not matched to a gene: 17. The CDR3 has 17 amino acids. The CDR3 DNA reads TGTGCCAGCATCGAAGGACAGGGACGCCTAACTTACTACGAGCAGTACTTC. Its protein is CASIEGQGRLTYYEQYF.

This chain uses TRBV19 with TRBJ1-1; perhaps TRBD1 as D (5 bases). Germline values: CDR1 LNHDA, CDR2 SQIVND (reference sequence). The CDR3 sequence is 14 residues long. The V end lost 8 bases, the J end lost 2 bases, and 15 bases lay between the germline ends. CDR3 DNA: TGTGCCAGTGCCCATGGGGGGGGAAACACTGAAGCTTTCTTT. Translation: CASAHGGGNTEAFF. Drawing the rest from reference TRBV19 and TRBJ1-1, the complete variable domain is DGGITQSPKYLFRKEGQNVTLSCEQNLNHDAMYWYRQDPGQGLRLIYYSQIVNDFQKGDIAEGYSVSREKKESFPLTVTSAQKNPTAFYLCASAHGGGNTEAFFGQGTRLTVV.

This clone was seen a few times. A read error is likely here: a far larger clone is one base away. V and J are TRBV10-3 and TRBJ2-7; a possible D gene is TRBD2 (6 bases). The CDR3 covers 13 residues. The V gene's germline CDR1 is ENHRY and CDR2 SYGVKD. Trimming shortened V by 5 bases and J by 7 bases, and 15 bases separated the two germline ends. The CDR3 here is CAISYAGPLEQYF. CDR3 nucleotides: TGTGCCATCAGTTATGCGGGACCTCTAGAGCAGTACTTC.

V and J are TRBV29-1 and TRBJ1-2; D gene uncertain. V dropped 0 bases and J dropped 8 bases, with 4 bases sitting between them. This CDR3 is built from 10 residues. Per the germline V gene, CDR1 is SQVTM and CDR2 is ANQGSEA. The CDR3 sequence: CSVEDGGYTF. The CDR3, as DNA: TGCAGCGTTGAAGACGGGGGCTACACCTTC.

J is TRBJ2-5 and V is TRBV19; D might be TRBD1 (5 bases). V was pared by 2 bases and J by 4 bases, with 11 bases between. The CDR3 runs to 14 residues. Germline lookup yields CDR1 LNHDA and CDR2 SQIVND (reference sequence). For the CDR3, the DNA is TGTGCCAGTAGTATACCAGGGATGCGAGAGACCCAGTACTTC. Residues: CASSIPGMRETQYF.

CDR3 bases: TGTGCCAGCAGTTTGAACGCAGGAAAACGTCCCTCTGGGGCCAACGTCCTGACTTTC. Translated: CASSLNAGKRPSGANVLTF. The genes are TRBV27 and TRBJ2-6; D is uncertain. The CDR3 consists of 19 residues. V dropped 3 bases and J dropped 0 bases, with 18 bases sitting between them. Per the germline V gene, CDR1 is MNHEY and CDR2 is SMNVEV (reference sequence). The full variable domain, with the rest looked up from reference TRBV27 and TRBJ2-6, is EAQVTQNPRYLITVTGKKLTVTCSQNMNHEYMSWYRQDPGLGLRQIYYSMNVEVTDKGDVPEGYKVSRKEKRNFPLILESPSPNQTSLYFCASSLNAGKRPSGANVLTFGAGSRLTVL.

The chain links TRBV27 to TRBJ1-1; a possible D gene is TRBD1 (6 bases). Germline V gives CDR1 MNHEY, CDR2 SMNVEV (reference sequence). The CDR3 is made up of 15 amino acids. Trimming cost V 3 bases and J 4 bases, with 15 bases left between them. CDR3 nucleotides: TGTGCCAGCAGTTTTCAGGGGCTGGGGGTCACTGAAGCTTTCTTT. It translates to CASSFQGLGVTEAFF.

The chain is built from TRBV7-9 and TRBJ2-2; D may be TRBD2 (6 bases). V was clipped by 3 bases and J by 5 bases, with 13 bases between them. Germline V lookup: CDR1 SEHNR, CDR2 FQNEAQ (reference sequence). This CDR3 has 15 residues. The CDR3 nucleotides read TGTGCCAGCAGCTTCCCGGGAGTGAGGACCGGGGAGCTGTTTTTT. Translation: CASSFPGVRTGELFF.

This clone was found a few times. The chain links TRBV4-2 to TRBJ2-6, with D unclear. V lost 1 base, J lost 1 base, and 17 bases lay in between. The germline gives CDR1 LGHNA, CDR2 YNFKEQ. This CDR3 is 19 amino acids long. CDR3 sequence reads: CASSQAVQVLLSGANVLTF. DNA of the CDR3: TGTGCCAGCAGCCAAGCGGTTCAGGTCTTGTTGTCTGGGGCCAACGTCCTGACTTTC.

The chain employs TRBV19 and TRBJ2-6, with 8 bases matching TRBD2. Trimming at V came to 4 bases and at J to 1 base, leaving 12 bases not matched to a gene. This CDR3 region has 19 residues. Germline-derived CDR1 and CDR2 are LNHDA and SQIVND (reference sequence). CDR3 in amino acids: CASSSPSSGRMSGANVLTF. The CDR3 region has the DNA TGTGCCAGTAGTAGCCCCTCCAGCGGGAGAATGTCTGGGGCCAACGTCCTGACTTTC.

Here the CDR3 DNA reads TGTGCCAGCAGCTTAATCCGGGAGAACACCGGGGAGCTGTTTTTT. This sequence encodes CASSLIRENTGELFF. The chain carries TRBV11-1 and TRBJ2-2, with D possibly TRBD2 on 5 matching bases. Germline loops: CDR1 SGHAT, CDR2 FQDESV (reference sequence). This CDR3 region has 15 residues. V was pared by 2 bases and J by 1 base, with 8 bases between.

The rearrangement joins TRBV6-1 to TRBJ2-2; D possibly corresponds to TRBD2 (6 bases). Between the trimmed V and J ends, which lost 0 bases and 7 bases, there was a span of 9 bases. The CDR3 sequence is 14 residues long. CDR1 is MNHNS, CDR2 SASEGT, per germline. CDR3: CASSEASGSGELFF. DNA for the CDR3: TGTGCCAGCAGTGAAGCGTCCGGGAGCGGGGAGCTGTTTTTT.